This passage covers 6 T cell receptor beta chains from one sample sequenced in a study of Ad26.COV2.S vaccination and SARS-CoV-2 variants. Using immunoSEQ multiplex PCR, the repertoire was profiled, and TCRdb retains in-frame clones only, with some absent. The sample carries hundreds of thousands of clones, 80% to 95% recorded once. Indicated treatment: over 15 received Ad26.COV2.S at low or high dose, single or two shots; about 5 received placebo; per-sample allocation not given. The samples date from day 63 after the first vaccine or placebo injection. This specimen consisted of peripheral blood, obtained in a trial of Ad26.COV2.S vaccine versus placebo. These receptors originate from a person aged 18-60 years who received the Ad26.COV2.S COVID-19 vaccine or a placebo.

The rearrangement joins TRBV6-6 to TRBJ2-1; D unclear. The V end was cut by 0 bases, the J end by 0 bases, with 6 bases between. Germline V lookup: CDR1 MNHNY, CDR2 SVGAGI (reference sequence). The CDR3 consists of 15 residues. The CDR3 DNA sequence: TGTGCCAGCAGTTACTCGGCGGACTCCTACAATGAGCAGTTCTTC. Its protein is CASSYSADSYNEQFF.

This clone was counted between two and nine times. This rearrangement joins TRBV9 to TRBJ2-5; the D is unclear. This CDR3 has 15 residues. Trimming pared 0 bases from V and 1 base from J, leaving 10 bases between. Germline CDR1 and CDR2: SGDLS and YYNGEE. CDR3 sequence: CASSVANGGQETQYF. CDR3 bases: TGTGCCAGCAGCGTAGCAAATGGCGGCCAAGAGACCCAGTACTTC. Full variable domain (missing parts from reference TRBV9 and TRBJ2-5): DSGVTQTPKHLITATGQRVTLRCSPRSGDLSVYWYQQSLDQGLQFLIQYYNGEERAKGNILERFSAQQFPDLHSELNLSSLELGDSALYFCASSVANGGQETQYFGPGTRLLVL.

The chain couples TRBV7-8 to TRBJ1-1; perhaps TRBD1 as D (5 bases). The germline V and J ends were trimmed by 5 bases and 0 bases, with 10 bases remaining between them. Germline lookup yields CDR1 SGHVS and CDR2 FQNEAQ. This CDR3 is 14 amino acids long. CDR3 loop: CASSRQLLNTEAFF. The CDR3 DNA reads TGTGCCAGCAGCCGACAGCTACTGAACACTGAAGCTTTCTTT.

This clone was picked up a small number of times. The J gene is TRBJ2-7, the V gene TRBV7-9, with 7 bases fitting TRBD1. The CDR3 is 14 amino acids. From germline, CDR1 is SEHNR and CDR2 FQNEAQ (reference sequence). The ends lost 5 bases at V and 2 bases at J; junction bases unmatched: 6. The CDR3 loop reads CASSPRQGAYEQYF. The CDR3 coding sequence is TGTGCCAGCAGCCCACGACAGGGAGCCTACGAGCAGTACTTC.

J is TRBJ2-1 and V is TRBV3-1 (or the pseudogene TRBV3-2), with a possible D match to TRBD2 (6 bases). Germline V CDR1 and CDR2: LGHDT, YNNKEL (reference sequence). V was cut by 3 bases and J by 0 bases, with 18 bases left in between. The CDR3 is made up of 18 amino acids. CDR3 in DNA: TGTGCCAGCAGCCAGCGAAGGTCTAGCGAAAGCTCCTACAATGAGCAGTTCTTC. Translation gives CASSQRRSSESSYNEQFF.

The V gene is TRBV25-1, the J gene TRBJ2-7, with a weak D call TRBD1 (6 bases). The CDR3 runs to 15 residues. The V and J ends lost 1 base and 5 bases respectively, with 15 bases between them. From germline, CDR1 is MGHDK and CDR2 SYGVNS. CDR3 amino acids: CASSEWGTLTHEQYF. As DNA, the CDR3 is TGTGCCAGCAGTGAATGGGGGACATTAACGCACGAGCAGTACTTC.